This T cell receptor beta chain came from a study of a mutant IDH1 vaccine in newly diagnosed glioma. As for the study in general: Earlier care involved radiotherapy, temozolomide, or both, and the majority received both.

Of note for this clone: Its specificity is unknown.

TCRdb's copy holds only in-frame clones and misses some; the assay was immunoSEQ multiplex PCR. This sample has 45,000 or so clones; approximately 90% occur once, and the top ten carry around 5.7%. Sample time point: week 35, safety follow-up. What each vaccine dose contained was 300 ug of mutant IDH1 20-mer peptide, accompanied by topical imiquimod. V shed 4 bases, J shed 3 bases, and the junction held 4 bases outside the gene matches. CDR3 size: 14 residues. CDR1 and CDR2 (germline): SQVTM, ANQGSEA. The source of this sequence is a woman aged 40 to 50 with glioma. The chain has TRBV29-1 and TRBJ2-1, with 9 bases lining up with TRBD2. Sequenced material: PBMCs, taken from a glioma patient whose treatment included an IDH1 peptide vaccine. Here the CDR3 reads CSVGVSGSYNEQFF. The CDR3 DNA reads TGCAGCGTTGGGGTTAGCGGGAGCTACAATGAGCAGTTCTTC.